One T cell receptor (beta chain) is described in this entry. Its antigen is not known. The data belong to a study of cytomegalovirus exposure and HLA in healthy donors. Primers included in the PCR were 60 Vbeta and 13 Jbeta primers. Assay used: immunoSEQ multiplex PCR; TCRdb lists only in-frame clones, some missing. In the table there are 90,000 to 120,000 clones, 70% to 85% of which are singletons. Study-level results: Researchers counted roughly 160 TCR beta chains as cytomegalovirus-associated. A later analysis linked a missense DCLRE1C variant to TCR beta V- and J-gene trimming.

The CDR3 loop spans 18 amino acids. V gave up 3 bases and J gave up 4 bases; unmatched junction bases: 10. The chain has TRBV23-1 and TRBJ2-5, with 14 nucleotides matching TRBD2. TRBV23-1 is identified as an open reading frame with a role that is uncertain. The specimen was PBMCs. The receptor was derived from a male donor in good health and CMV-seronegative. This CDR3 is CASSHPRGLAGGRETQYF. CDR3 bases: TGCGCCAGCAGTCACCCACGAGGACTAGCGGGAGGACGAGAGACCCAGTACTTC.